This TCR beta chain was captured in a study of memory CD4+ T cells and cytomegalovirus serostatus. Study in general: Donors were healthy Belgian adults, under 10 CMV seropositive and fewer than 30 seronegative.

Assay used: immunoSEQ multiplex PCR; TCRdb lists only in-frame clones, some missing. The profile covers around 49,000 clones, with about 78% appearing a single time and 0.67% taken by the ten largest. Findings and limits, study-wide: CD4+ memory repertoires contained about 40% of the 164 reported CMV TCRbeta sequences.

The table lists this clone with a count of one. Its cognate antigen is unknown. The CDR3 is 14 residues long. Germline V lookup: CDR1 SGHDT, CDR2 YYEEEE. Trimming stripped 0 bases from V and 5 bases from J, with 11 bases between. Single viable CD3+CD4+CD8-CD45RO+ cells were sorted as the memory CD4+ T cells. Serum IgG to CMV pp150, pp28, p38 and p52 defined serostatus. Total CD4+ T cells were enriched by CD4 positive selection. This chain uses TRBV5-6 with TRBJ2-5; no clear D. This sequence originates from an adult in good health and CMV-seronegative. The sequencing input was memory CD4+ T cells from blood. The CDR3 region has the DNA TGTGCCAGCAGCTTGGGGCAGGCTTTTGAGACCCAGTACTTC. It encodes CASSLGQAFETQYF.